What follows are 22 T cell receptor beta chains derived from one specimen sequenced in a study of siplizumab effects on memory and regulatory T cells. The method was immunoSEQ multiplex PCR; TCRdb's version includes in-frame clones alone and lacks a portion of them. The top ten hold about 4.5% of the sample, which has fewer than 80,000 clones, just over 90% seen once. The specimen was CD8+ T cells sorted from blood. The receptors come from a human donor in good health.

This chain links TRBV4-1 with TRBJ1-6, with D perhaps TRBD1 (5 bases). Germline values: CDR1 MGHRA, CDR2 YSYEKL. V was shortened by 0 bases and J by 12 bases, with 18 bases between the two germline ends. CDR3 length: 16 amino acids. The CDR3 region has the DNA TGCGCCAGCAGCCAAGAAGGCGGTGGGACGGTTGAACCCCTCCACTTT. Translated: CASSQEGGGTVEPLHF.

The chain has TRBV2 and TRBJ2-1, with TRBD2 as a possible D gene (6 bases). Germline V CDR1 and CDR2: SNHLY, FYNNEI. The CDR3 is 13 amino acids. With 6 bases removed from V and 5 bases from J, the gap between germline ends came to 11 bases. CDR3 protein: CASRGLANNEQFF. The CDR3 region has the DNA TGTGCCAGCAGAGGGCTAGCGAACAATGAGCAGTTCTTC.

This clone was seen only once. This chain connects TRBV19 to TRBJ2-7; D is uncertain. The CDR3 consists of 13 residues. Trimming left V 2 bases short and J 2 bases short, with 7 bases between. From germline, CDR1 is LNHDA and CDR2 SQIVND (reference sequence). CDR3 in DNA: TGTGCCAGTAGTATACAGCATCCCTACGAGCAGTACTTC. Protein sequence: CASSIQHPYEQYF.

V is TRBV7-9 and J is TRBJ2-3; possible D gene TRBD2, 5 bases. There are 18 residues in the CDR3. Per germline, CDR1 SEHNR and CDR2 FQNEAQ (reference sequence). V lost 1 base to trimming and J lost 2 bases, with 19 bases between them. The CDR3 coding sequence is TGTGCCAGCAGCTTAGGACTATTCCGCGAAGGACCCACAGATACGCAGTATTTT. Protein sequence: CASSLGLFREGPTDTQYF.

The J gene is TRBJ2-2, the V gene TRBV27, with 7 bases fitting TRBD2. The V segment lost 2 bases and the J segment 5 bases; nucleotides outside the gene matches: 5. The germline V gene encodes CDR1 MNHEY and CDR2 SMNVEV (reference sequence). CDR3 length: 15 residues. The CDR3 DNA reads TGTGCCAGCAGTTTAGAGGGAGGGACGACCGGGGAGCTGTTTTTT. Its protein is CASSLEGGTTGELFF.

The chain uses TRBV19 and TRBJ2-1; D remains ambiguous. Germline CDR1 is LNHDA and CDR2 is SQIVND (reference sequence). The CDR3 contains 11 residues. Trimming took 8 bases from V and 4 from J, leaving 6 bases between them. The CDR3 nucleotides are TGTGCCAGTGAAGCATACAATGAGCAGTTCTTC. Translating it yields CASEAYNEQFF.

The chain has TRBV4-2 and TRBJ1-6; TRBD1 might be the D (6 bases). This CDR3 comprises 15 residues. Per germline, CDR1 LGHNA and CDR2 YNFKEQ. V was pared by 0 bases and J by 7 bases, with 10 bases between. The chain's CDR3 is CASSQDRGGNSPLHF. CDR3 nucleotide sequence: TGTGCCAGCAGCCAAGACAGGGGTGGAAATTCACCCCTCCACTTT.

The chain uses TRBV27 and TRBJ1-1; D is perhaps TRBD1 (5 bases). CDR3 length: 14 residues. Germline values: CDR1 MNHEY, CDR2 SMNVEV (reference sequence). Deletions cut 6 bases from V and 8 bases from J, with 19 bases between. Here the CDR3 reads CASSFGLGAREAFF. The DNA for the CDR3 is TGTGCCAGCAGCTTCGGCCTAGGGGCTAGGGAAGCTTTCTTT.

CDR3 sequence (DNA): TGCGCCAGCAGTCAATGGACTCTTAACACCGGGGAGCTGTTTTTT. As protein: CASSQWTLNTGELFF. The chain combines TRBV23-1 with TRBJ2-2; a weak D match, TRBD2 (5 bases). TRBV23-1 is identified as an open reading frame with a role that is uncertain. There are 15 residues in the CDR3. V dropped 1 base and J dropped 2 bases, with 8 bases sitting between them.

CDR3 DNA sequence: TGCGCCAGCAGCTTAGCGACTGACTCTGGAAACACCATATATTTT. Its translation: CASSLATDSGNTIYF. The V and J genes are TRBV5-1 and TRBJ1-3; the D is unclear. CDR3 length: 15 residues. CDR1 SGHRS and CDR2 YFSETQ come from the germline V gene. Trimming cost V 2 bases and J 0 bases, with 9 bases left between them.

V usage is TRBV5-1 and J usage is TRBJ2-7; D is perhaps TRBD2 (5 bases). This CDR3 region has 15 residues. Trimming stripped 5 bases from V and 3 bases from J, with 18 bases between. Looked up from germline, CDR1 is SGHRS and CDR2 is YFSETQ. The CDR3 bases are TGCGCCAGCAGTTCCTCAGAGGGCGGCGGCTACGAGCAGTACTTC. This gives the protein CASSSSEGGGYEQYF. The entire variable domain, with the rest obtained from reference TRBV5-1 and TRBJ2-7, is as follows: KAGVTQTPRYLIKTRGQQVTLSCSPISGHRSVSWYQQTPGQGLQFLFEYFSETQRNKGNFPGRFSGRQFSNSRSEMNVSTLELGDSALYLCASSSSEGGGYEQYFGPGTRLTVT.

The V and J genes are TRBV27 and TRBJ1-2; 8 bases agree with TRBD1. CDR3 length: 14 residues. Trimming took 3 bases from V and 6 from J; bases not matched to a gene: 6. CDR1 and CDR2 from the germline V gene are MNHEY and SMNVEV (reference sequence). The CDR3 region has the DNA TGTGCCAGCAGTTTGACAGGGGTCTATGATGGCTACACCTTC. This encodes CASSLTGVYDGYTF.

CDR3 bases: TGTGCCAGCAGCCATCTAGCGGGGGCGGGCAATGAGCAGTTCTTC. This translates into CASSHLAGAGNEQFF. The J gene is TRBJ2-1, the V gene TRBV4-2; TRBD2 matches 10 bases. The J segment lost 6 bases and the V segment lost 3 bases, leaving 5 bases of the junction unmatched. The CDR3 consists of 15 residues. Germline assignment: CDR1 LGHNA and CDR2 YNFKEQ.

V is TRBV29-1 and J is TRBJ2-1, with unresolved D. Trimming left V 3 bases short and J 4 bases short, with 19 bases between. The CDR3 is made up of 16 amino acids. Germline values: CDR1 SQVTM, CDR2 ANQGSEA. This chain's CDR3 is CSVDIPQGIGYNEQFF. As DNA, the CDR3 is TGCAGCGTTGATATCCCCCAAGGGATAGGATACAATGAGCAGTTCTTC.

The V gene is TRBV6-5, the J gene TRBJ1-2, with D possibly TRBD1 on 6 matching bases. The V end was cut by 2 bases, the J end by 4 bases, with 14 bases between. The CDR3 spans 15 residues. CDR1 MNHEY and CDR2 SVGAGI come from the germline V gene. CDR3 sequence reads: CASSYGQGIAYGYTF. CDR3 DNA sequence: TGTGCCAGCAGTTACGGGCAGGGGATCGCCTATGGCTACACCTTC.

The chain employs TRBV13 and TRBJ2-5; TRBD2 matches at 9 bases. Germline V gene sequence: CDR1 PRHDT, CDR2 FYEKMQ (reference sequence). The CDR3 totals 16 residues. V shed 0 bases, J shed 1 base, and the junction held 3 bases outside the gene matches. The CDR3 protein is CASSLGSAGGQETQYF. The CDR3 DNA sequence: TGTGCCAGCAGCTTAGGATCAGCGGGGGGCCAAGAGACCCAGTACTTC.

Turning to this clone: This may arise from a read error, as a much more abundant clone is one base away. The chain combines TRBV2 with TRBJ2-3, with D unclear. Germline V gene sequence: CDR1 SNHLY, CDR2 FYNNEI. V lost 11 bases and J lost 2, with 5 bases in between. The CDR3 length is 10 residues. Here the CDR3 reads CAGSTDTQYF. DNA for the CDR3: TGTGCCGGGTCCACAGATACGCAGTATTTT.

The rearrangement uses TRBV11-2 and TRBJ1-2, with 9 nucleotides matching TRBD1. Germline V gives CDR1 SGHAT, CDR2 FQNNGV. Trimming cost V 5 bases and J 5 bases; bases outside gene matches: 9. The CDR3 has 15 amino acids. The CDR3 spells CASSTGTGFGYGYTF. DNA for the CDR3: TGTGCCAGCAGCACCGGGACAGGGTTTGGGTATGGCTACACCTTC.

J is TRBJ2-7 and V is TRBV5-6, with 9 bases lining up with TRBD2. With V trimmed by 3 bases and J by 2 bases, 0 bases remained unmatched. Germline V gene lookup returns CDR1 SGHDT and CDR2 YYEEEE. The CDR3 totals 13 residues. CDR3 coding DNA: TGTGCCAGCAGCTGGACTAGCGCCTACGAGCAGTACTTC. Protein: CASSWTSAYEQYF.

This sequence joins TRBV6-5 and TRBJ1-6, with D unclear. Germline CDR1 is MNHEY and CDR2 is SVGAGI. The V end lost 5 bases, the J end lost 6 bases, and 11 bases lay between the germline ends. CDR3 size: 14 residues. CDR3 region: CASSQGLTNSPLHF. The CDR3 DNA reads TGTGCCAGCAGTCAAGGACTGACTAATTCACCCCTCCACTTT.

The chain carries TRBV5-4 and TRBJ1-2; no clear D gene. V lost 0 bases, J lost 9 bases, and 6 bases lay in between. Germline CDR1 reads SGHNT; CDR2 reads YYREEE (reference sequence). This CDR3 comprises 11 residues. The CDR3 here is CASSLGRRYTF. DNA of the CDR3: TGTGCCAGCAGCTTGGGCAGGCGCTACACCTTC.

This sequence joins TRBV19 and TRBJ1-1, with D possibly matching TRBD1 (6 bases). The CDR3 runs to 15 residues. Germline V gene data show CDR1 as LNHDA and CDR2 as SQIVND (reference sequence). Trimming cost V 5 bases and J 3 bases, with 16 bases left between them. The DNA of the CDR3 is TGTGCCAGTAGTTGGGGGCTAGGTGGGGACACTGAAGCTTTCTTT. It translates to CASSWGLGGDTEAFF.